What follows is one T cell receptor (beta chain) and its context. With 3 bases clipped from V and 2 bases from J, the junction kept 1 base outside the gene matches. The CDR3 extends over 14 amino acids. CDR1 SGHRS and CDR2 YFSETQ come from the germline V gene. This entry is derived from a study of blood T cell repertoires in COVID-19. Across the study: Sites across the United States, Italy and Spain contributed samples from acute and convalescent COVID-19. The analysed material was cDNA or gDNA that came from T cells, B-cell-depleted T cells, or PBMCs.

Per the study methods: Estimation of nucleated cell counts relied on the amplification of reference gene primers. Sequencing used immunoSEQ multiplex PCR; TCRdb keeps in-frame clones, though not all of them. Clone size and V and J calls were adopted from that table, with D and trimming inferred from the DNA. The sample comprises some 78,000 clones, about 89% of which are singletons, and approximately 12% rests with the top ten. The sample was peripheral blood. The chain joins TRBV5-1 to TRBJ1-3, with 8 bases that match TRBD1. This TCR was recovered from a man between 65 and 80 years old with active or convalescent COVID-19. The CDR3, as DNA: TGCGCCAGCAGCTCAGGGGGCGCTGGAAACACCATATATTTT. Translating gives CASSSGGAGNTIYF.